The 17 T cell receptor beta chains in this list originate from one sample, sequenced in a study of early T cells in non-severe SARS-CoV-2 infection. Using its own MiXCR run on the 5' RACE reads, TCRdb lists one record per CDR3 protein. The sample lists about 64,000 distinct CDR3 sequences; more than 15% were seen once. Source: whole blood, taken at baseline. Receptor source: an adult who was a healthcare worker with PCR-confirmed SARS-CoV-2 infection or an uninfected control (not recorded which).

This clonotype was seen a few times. The CDR3, as DNA: TGCGCCAGCAAAACCGGGACCGGGCTAATAGAGCAGTACTTC. Translation gives CASKTGTGLIEQYF. This chain uses TRBV23-1 with TRBJ2-7, with D perhaps given as TRBD1 or TRBD2 (5 bases each). TRBV23-1 is an ORF, and what it does is uncertain. The CDR3 spans 14 residues. V lost 7 bases and J 7 bases, leaving 20 bases between the germline ends.

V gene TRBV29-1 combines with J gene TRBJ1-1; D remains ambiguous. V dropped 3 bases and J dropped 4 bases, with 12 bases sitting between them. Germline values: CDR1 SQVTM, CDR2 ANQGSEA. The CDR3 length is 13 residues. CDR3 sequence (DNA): TGCAGCGTTGAGGGGTACTCGAGCACTGAAGCTTTCTTT. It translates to CSVEGYSSTEAFF. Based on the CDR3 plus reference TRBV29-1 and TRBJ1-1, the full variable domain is SAVISQKPSRDICQRGTSLTIQCQVDSQVTMMFWYRQQPGQSLTLIATANQGSEATYESGFVIDKFPISRPNLTFSTLTVSNMSPEDSSIYLCSVEGYSSTEAFFGQGTRLTVV.

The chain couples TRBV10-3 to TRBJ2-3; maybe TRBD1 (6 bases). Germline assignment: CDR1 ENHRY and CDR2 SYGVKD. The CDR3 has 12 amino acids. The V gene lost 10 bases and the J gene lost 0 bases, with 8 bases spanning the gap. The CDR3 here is CATGQSTDTQYF. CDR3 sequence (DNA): TGTGCCACCGGACAGAGCACAGATACGCAGTATTTT.

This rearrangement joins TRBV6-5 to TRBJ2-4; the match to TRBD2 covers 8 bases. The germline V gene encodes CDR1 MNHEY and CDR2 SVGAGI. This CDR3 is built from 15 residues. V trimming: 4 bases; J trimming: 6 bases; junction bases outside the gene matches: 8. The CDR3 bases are TGTGCCAGCAGTTCGCGGGAGGAGGACAGAAACATTCAGTACTTC. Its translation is CASSSREEDRNIQYF.

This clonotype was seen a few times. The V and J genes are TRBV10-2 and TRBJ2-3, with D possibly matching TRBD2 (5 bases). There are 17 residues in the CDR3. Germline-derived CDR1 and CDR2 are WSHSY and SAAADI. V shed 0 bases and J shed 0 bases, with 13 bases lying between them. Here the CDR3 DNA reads TGCGCCAGCAGTGAGTCCCAGCCGGGAATCAGCACAGATACGCAGTATTTT. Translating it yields CASSESQPGISTDTQYF.

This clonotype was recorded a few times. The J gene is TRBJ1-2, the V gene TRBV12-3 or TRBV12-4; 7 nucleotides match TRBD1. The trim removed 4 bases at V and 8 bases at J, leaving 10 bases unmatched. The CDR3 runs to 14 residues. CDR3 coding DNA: TGTGCCAGCAGTTCCGGGACAGCTACAGGGGGCTACACCTTC. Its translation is CASSSGTATGGYTF.

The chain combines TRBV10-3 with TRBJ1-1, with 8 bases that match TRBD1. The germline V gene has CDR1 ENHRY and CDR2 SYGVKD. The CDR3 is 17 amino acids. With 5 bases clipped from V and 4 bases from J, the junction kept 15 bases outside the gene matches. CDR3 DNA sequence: TGTGCCATCAGTCAACAGGGGGTTTGGTCGGATGGCACTGAAGCTTTCTTT. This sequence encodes CAISQQGVWSDGTEAFF.

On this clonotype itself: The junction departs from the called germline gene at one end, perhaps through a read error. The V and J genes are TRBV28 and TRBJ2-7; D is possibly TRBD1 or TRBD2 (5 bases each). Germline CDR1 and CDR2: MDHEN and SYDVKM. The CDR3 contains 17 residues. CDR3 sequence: CASSLSLGERSSYEQYF. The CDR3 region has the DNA TGTGCCAGCAGCTTATCCCTGGGGGAGAGAAGCTCCTACGAGCAGTACTTC.

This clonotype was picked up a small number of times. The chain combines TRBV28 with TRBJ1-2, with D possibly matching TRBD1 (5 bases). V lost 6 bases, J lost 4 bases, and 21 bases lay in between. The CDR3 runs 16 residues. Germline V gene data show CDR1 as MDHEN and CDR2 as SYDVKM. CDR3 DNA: TGTGCCAGCAGCCCAGGTTTCGAGGGGCTTGGCTATGGCTACACCTTC. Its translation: CASSPGFEGLGYGYTF.

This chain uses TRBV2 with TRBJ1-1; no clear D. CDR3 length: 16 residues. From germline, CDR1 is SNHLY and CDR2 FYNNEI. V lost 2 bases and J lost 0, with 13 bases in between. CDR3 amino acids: CASSERRQSVNTEAFF. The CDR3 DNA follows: TGTGCCAGCAGTGAAAGGAGGCAATCGGTGAACACTGAAGCTTTCTTT.

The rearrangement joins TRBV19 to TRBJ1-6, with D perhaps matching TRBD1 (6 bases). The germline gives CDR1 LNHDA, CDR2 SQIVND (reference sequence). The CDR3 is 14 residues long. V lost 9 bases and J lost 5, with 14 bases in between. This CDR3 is CASGGPGNNSPLHF. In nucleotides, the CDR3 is TGTGCCAGCGGGGGGCCAGGGAATAATTCACCCCTCCACTTT.

This CDR3 is CASSTRTGGQPQHF. The CDR3 coding sequence is TGTGCCAGTAGTACTAGGACAGGGGGCCAGCCCCAGCATTTT. The rearrangement joins TRBV19 to TRBJ1-5; 11 bases are shared with TRBD1. CDR1 and CDR2 from the germline V gene are LNHDA and SQIVND (reference sequence). The CDR3 is 14 residues long. Trimming removed 4 bases from V and 7 bases from J; junction bases left unmatched: 3.

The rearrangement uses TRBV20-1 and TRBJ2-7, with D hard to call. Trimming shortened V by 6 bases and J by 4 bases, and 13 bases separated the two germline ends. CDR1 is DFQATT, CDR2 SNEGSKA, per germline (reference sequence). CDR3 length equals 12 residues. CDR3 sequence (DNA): TGCAGTGCCAACGATGGGCGTTACGAGCAGTACTTC. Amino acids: CSANDGRYEQYF.

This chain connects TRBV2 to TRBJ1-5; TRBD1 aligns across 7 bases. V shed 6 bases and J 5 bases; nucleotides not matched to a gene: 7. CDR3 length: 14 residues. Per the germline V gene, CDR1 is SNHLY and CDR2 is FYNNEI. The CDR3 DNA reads TGTGCCAGCAGGCGACAGGGAGTGGATCAGCCCCAGCATTTT. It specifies CASRRQGVDQPQHF. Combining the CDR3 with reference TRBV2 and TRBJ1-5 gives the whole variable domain EPEVTQTPSHQVTQMGQEVILRCVPISNHLYFYWYRQILGQKVEFLVSFYNNEISEKSEIFDDQFSVERPDGSNFTLKIRSTKLEDSAMYFCASRRQGVDQPQHFGDGTRLSIL.

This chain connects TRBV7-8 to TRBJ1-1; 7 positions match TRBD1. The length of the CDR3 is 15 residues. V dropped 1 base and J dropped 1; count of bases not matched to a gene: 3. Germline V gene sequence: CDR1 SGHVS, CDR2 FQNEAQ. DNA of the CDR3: TGTGCCAGCAGCTTAGGGGGACAGCAGAACACTGAAGCTTTCTTT. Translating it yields CASSLGGQQNTEAFF.

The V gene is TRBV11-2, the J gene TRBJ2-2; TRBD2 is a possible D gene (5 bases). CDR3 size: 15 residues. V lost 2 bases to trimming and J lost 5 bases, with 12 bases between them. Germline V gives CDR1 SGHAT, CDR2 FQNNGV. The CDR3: CASSLSTSGTGELFF. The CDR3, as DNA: TGTGCCAGCAGCTTATCGACATCGGGGACCGGGGAGCTGTTTTTT.

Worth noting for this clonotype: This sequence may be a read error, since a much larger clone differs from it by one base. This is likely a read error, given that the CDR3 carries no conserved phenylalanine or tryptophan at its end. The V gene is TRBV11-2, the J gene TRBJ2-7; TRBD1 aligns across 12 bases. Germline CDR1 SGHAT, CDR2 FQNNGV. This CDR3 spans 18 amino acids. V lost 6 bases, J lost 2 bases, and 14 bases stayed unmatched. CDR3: CASSHPGTGGARTYEQYS. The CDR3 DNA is TGTGCCAGCAGTCATCCCGGGACAGGGGGCGCACGAACCTACGAGCAGTACTCC.